This TCR beta chain was captured in a study of human T cells and chemical hapten exposure. About the study: There were weekly diphenylcyclopropenone doses to the scalp for patients throughout the roughly 24-week study.

This clonotype showed up just a few times. The CDR3 runs 14 residues. Germline V lookup: CDR1 MDHEN, CDR2 SYDVKM. V was pared by 5 bases and J by 11 bases, with 21 bases between. Unique molecular identifiers were attached to individual cDNA molecules within the library. MiXCR was run by TCRdb on the RACE reads, yielding one entry per CDR3 protein. The table has a few hundred thousand distinct CDR3 sequences, approximately 7.5% seen once; the top ten hold around 1.2%. Time point meaning: pre-sensitization, week 0. Documented treatment: therapeutic diphenylcyclopropenone sensitization with weekly scalp DPC.

Sequencing was performed on whole blood, taken in connection with sensitization to the hapten diphenylcyclopropenone (DPC). V and J are TRBV28 and TRBJ1-1; D possibly corresponds to TRBD1 (5 bases). The origin of this receptor is a man between 18 and 29 years old with alopecia areata. Some clones in this sample may be carry-over from other donors' samples. This chain's CDR3 is CASSPGSVGLKAFF. Written as DNA, the CDR3 is TGTGCCAGCAGTCCCGGGTCCGTGGGACTGAAGGCTTTCTTT.